This TCR beta chain is from a study of PD-1 blockade in classical Hodgkin lymphoma. Turning to the study itself: Patients received nivolumab 3 mg/kg intravenously every 2 weeks.

Profiled with immunoSEQ multiplex PCR; TCRdb holds only in-frame clones, not every one. The data contain about 110,000 clones, about 88% of them singletons. Whole-study results and caveats: Newly diagnosed patients and complete responders had comparable diversity at baseline. Why repertoires differed is undefined; disease activity or prior therapy possibly contributed. Significant TCR diversity gains by C4D1 occurred in CD4+ but not CD8+ cells.

On this clone: The antigen is not known.

Each and every patient relapsed after autologous stem cell transplantation, and patients got differing brentuximab vedotin exposure. The source is a human donor with classical Hodgkin lymphoma. Sequenced material: peripheral blood mononuclear cells (PBMCs), taken before the second cycle of nivolumab.

The CDR3 loop is CASSETISGEQYF. CDR3 nucleotide sequence: TGTGCCAGCAGTGAAACAATTTCGGGGGAGCAGTACTTC. The rearrangement uses TRBV25-1 and TRBJ2-7, with D maybe TRBD2 (5 bases). There are 13 residues in the CDR3. Trimming cost V 2 bases and J 7 bases, with 12 bases left between them. Germline CDR1 reads MGHDK; CDR2 reads SYGVNS.